The 27 T cell receptor beta chains reported below all come from one sample, sequenced in a study of tumor and adjacent non-tumor tissue in lung cancer (dated by TCRdb to 2016 to 2018). The library was generated by multiplex PCR. The instrument was an Illumina HiSeq 2500. TCRbeta libraries were built by three rounds of nested PCR using primers (Table S4), following protocols modified from ARM-PCR. TCRdb trimmed the raw reads at Q25, called clones with MiXCR and kept productive beta chains. CDR3 protein sequences are deduplicated, and each keeps its most common genes and DNA. The sample data list approximately 100,000 distinct CDR3 sequences, and roughly 74% of these were observed just once. Approximately 35% of the sample lies in the top ten. Bulk unsorted tissue served as the source for RNA extraction, and RNA quality was assessed using a NanoDrop ND-1000 and an Agilent 2100. The specimen sequenced was lung tumor tissue. These receptors all stem from an older woman with non-small cell lung cancer.

A few counts support this clonotype. This chain connects TRBV5-1 to TRBJ2-5, with TRBD2 as a possible D gene (6 bases). The CDR3 consists of 13 residues. Per germline, CDR1 SGHRS and CDR2 YFSETQ. V lost 6 bases to trimming and J lost 4 bases, with 13 bases between them. The CDR3, as DNA: TGCGCCAGCATCTTCGGGGGACCAGAGACCCAGTACTTC. It yields the protein CASIFGGPETQYF.

Comments on this clonotype: It may be a read error: a sequence one base away is much more abundant. The gene calls are TRBV20-1 and TRBJ2-3; the match to TRBD2 covers 11 bases. Germline V gives CDR1 DFQATT, CDR2 SNEGSKA (reference sequence). The length of the CDR3 is 16 residues. V was clipped by 5 bases and J by 0 bases; unmatched bases: 7. Here the CDR3 reads CSAAVSGRVSTDTQYF. The CDR3 DNA sequence: TGCAGTGCTGCCGTTAGCGGGAGGGTGAGCACAGATACGCAGTATTTT.

About this clonotype itself: Being one base from a much bigger clone, this may be a read error. CDR3 in amino acids: CASSLEAGTNEKLCF. The CDR3 bases are TGCGCCAGCAGCTTGGAGGCAGGGACTAATGAAAAACTGTGTTTT. The J gene is TRBJ1-4, the V gene TRBV5-1; the D gene is possibly TRBD1 (5 bases). Germline CDR1 is SGHRS and CDR2 is YFSETQ. The CDR3 spans 15 residues.

As to this clonotype: The junction and the germline gene differ at one end; a read error may be behind it. CDR3 sequence (DNA): TGCGTCAGTAGCCTACACCGGGACTCACAAGAGACCCTGTACTTC. Its protein product is CVSSLHRDSQETLYF. J is TRBJ2-5 and V is TRBV4-3; tentative D call: TRBD2 (6 bases). This CDR3 has 15 amino acids. Germline V gives CDR1 LGHNA, CDR2 YSLEER.

About this clonotype itself: Sequence at one end of the junction differs from germline and may be a read error. The rearrangement uses TRBV29-1 and TRBJ2-4, with 9 bases aligning to TRBD1. This CDR3 is 12 amino acids long. CDR1 SQVTM and CDR2 ANQGSEA come from the germline V gene. CDR3 DNA sequence: TGCAACGTTAACAGGGGGCTGAACGTTCAGTACTTC. Its protein is CNVNRGLNVQYF.

This chain's CDR3 is CANRKSHGDTQYF. The CDR3 region has the DNA TGTGCCAACAGGAAGAGCCATGGTGATACGCAGTATTTT. V usage is TRBV11-3 and J usage is TRBJ2-3; the D gene is possibly TRBD1 (5 bases). Trimming removed 10 bases at V and 6 bases at J, with 17 bases between. This CDR3 comprises 13 residues. From germline, CDR1 is SGHNT and CDR2 YENEEA.

With respect to this clonotype: This could be a read error, since a much larger clone is one nucleotide away. The chain couples TRBV12-3 or TRBV12-4 to TRBJ1-5; D gene uncertain. This CDR3 has 12 residues. CDR3 protein: CVSGVLDQPQHF. CDR3 DNA: TGTGTCAGCGGAGTTCTGGATCAGCCCCAGCATTTT.

The rearrangement links TRBV4-3 to TRBJ2-7; D is ambiguous. V dropped 3 bases and J dropped 4 bases, with 10 bases sitting between them. This CDR3 comprises 13 residues. CDR1 is LGHNA and CDR2 is YSLEER in the germline V gene. This CDR3 is CASSHILGYEQYF. CDR3 in DNA: TGCGCCAGCAGCCATATACTGGGGTACGAGCAGTACTTC.

The table lists this clonotype with many counts. This sequence joins TRBV29-1 and TRBJ2-1; tentatively, D is TRBD1 (6 bases). Germline assignment: CDR1 SQVTM and CDR2 ANQGSEA. CDR3 length: 14 residues. Trimming cost V 1 base and J 7 bases, with 14 bases left between them. Here the CDR3 reads CSVEVQQGSNEQFF. The CDR3 nucleotides read TGCAGCGTTGAAGTCCAGCAGGGGAGTAATGAGCAGTTCTTC.

On this clonotype itself: The conserved closing phenylalanine or tryptophan is absent in this CDR3, likely reflecting a read error. This sequence joins TRBV10-2 and TRBJ1-5, with a possible D match to TRBD1 (5 bases). Germline CDR1 is WSHSY and CDR2 is SAAADI. The CDR3 covers 12 residues. The CDR3 DNA is TGCTCCAGCAGTGTGGGGGGACAGCCCCAGCATTAT. Protein product: CSSSVGGQPQHY.

The table lists this clonotype with a count of one. The chain carries TRBV28 and TRBJ2-4, with D hard to call. The CDR3 loop spans 13 amino acids. The V gene lost 10 bases and the J gene lost 9 bases, with 19 bases spanning the gap. The germline V gene has CDR1 MDHEN and CDR2 SYDVKM. The CDR3 DNA sequence: TGTGCCAACAGCACCGGAGCCTTAGGCATTCAGTACTTC. This gives the protein CANSTGALGIQYF.

In the case of this clonotype: A read error may produce the germline difference seen at one junction end. The chain has TRBV11-2 and TRBJ1-1; D is unclear. Germline CDR1 reads SGHAT; CDR2 reads FQNNGV. CDR3 size: 16 residues. The CDR3 DNA follows: TGTGCCAGCTGCTTAGATCTGGGGTTTGGGTGGGCTGAAGCTTTCTTT. Residues: CASCLDLGFGWAEAFF.

This clonotype was seen a handful of times. This chain links TRBV11-2 with TRBJ1-5; D gene uncertain. Trimming took off 1 base at V and 6 bases at J, with 7 bases between the two ends. The CDR3 contains 13 residues. Germline loops: CDR1 SGHAT, CDR2 FQNNGV. The CDR3 region is CASSLAAAQPQHF. As DNA, the CDR3 is TGTGCCAGCAGCTTAGCTGCAGCTCAGCCCCAGCATTTT.

With respect to this clonotype: A read error may explain this, as a much larger clone is one base away. The rearrangement uses TRBV20-1 and TRBJ1-2; no clear D. This CDR3 has 15 amino acids. V lost 0 bases and J lost 1, with 12 bases in between. The germline gives CDR1 DFQATT, CDR2 SNEGSKA (reference sequence). This chain's CDR3 is CSARDQSVINYGYTF. The DNA for the CDR3 is TGCAGTGCTAGAGATCAAAGTGTAATTAACTATGGCTACACCTTC.

For this clonotype: The junction does not match germline at one end; this may be a read error. The chain links TRBV20-1 to TRBJ2-1, with 8 positions matching TRBD2. CDR1 and CDR2 from the germline V gene are DFQATT and SNEGSKA (reference sequence). CDR3 length equals 14 residues. The CDR3 DNA is TGCAGTACTGGAGCCCCGGGACTAGTTAATGAGCAGCACTTC. This codes for CSTGAPGLVNEQHF.

To note about this clonotype: Germline is not matched at one junction end, which may reflect a read error. The chain joins TRBV6-6 to TRBJ1-2; tentative D call: TRBD1 (5 bases). CDR3 length equals 14 residues. Germline V CDR1 and CDR2: MNHNY, SVGAGI (reference sequence). CDR3 bases: TGTGCCACCAGTGGGGACGGAGAAGCATATGGCTACACCTTC. Its protein product is CATSGDGEAYGYTF.

The V and J genes are TRBV12-3 or TRBV12-4 and TRBJ1-1; 9 bases are shared with TRBD1. The V gene end was trimmed by 3 bases and the J gene end by 7 bases; junction bases not matched to a gene: 6. The CDR3 spans 14 residues. CDR3 sequence reads: CASSFGQGPLEAFF. The CDR3 nucleotides are TGTGCCAGCAGTTTTGGACAGGGGCCCCTTGAAGCTTTCTTT.

J is TRBJ1-6 and V is TRBV6-5, with D possibly TRBD1 on 5 matching bases. The V end was cut by 10 bases, the J end by 3 bases, with 16 bases between. Germline V gene data show CDR1 as MNHEY and CDR2 as SVGAGI. The CDR3 runs to 15 residues. The CDR3 DNA reads as TGTGCCAACAGGCAGTCAGACGGCTATAATTCACCCCTCCACTTT. This encodes CANRQSDGYNSPLHF.

In this sample, this clonotype turned up many times. The CDR3: CASSQERGPYNEQFF. The CDR3 coding sequence is TGCGCCAGCAGCCAAGAGAGGGGGCCTTACAATGAGCAGTTCTTC. The rearrangement uses TRBV4-3 and TRBJ2-1, with TRBD1 matching over 7 bases. Germline CDR1 LGHNA, CDR2 YSLEER. V lost 0 bases and J lost 4; bases outside the gene matches: 3. This CDR3 is built from 15 residues.

This clonotype showed up many times. The chain employs TRBV6-5 and TRBJ1-1; D gene unclear. V lost 5 bases and J lost 4, with 17 bases in between. This CDR3 spans 15 amino acids. Germline V gene sequence: CDR1 MNHEY, CDR2 SVGAGI. The CDR3 coding sequence is TGTGCCAGCAGTCCCTCTGGCGGGTCGGGCACTGAAGCTTTCTTT. Encoded protein: CASSPSGGSGTEAFF.

The table lists this clonotype with many counts. This rearrangement joins TRBV6-1 to TRBJ1-6; D is perhaps TRBD1 (6 bases). CDR1 is MNHNS and CDR2 is SASEGT in the germline V gene. This CDR3 is 12 amino acids long. V shed 6 bases and J shed 10 bases, with 10 bases lying between them. This CDR3 reads CASRTGKSPLHF. In nucleotides, the CDR3 is TGTGCCAGCAGAACAGGGAAATCACCCCTCCACTTT.

Notes on this clonotype: This may come from a read error, since a much larger clone is one base off. V usage is TRBV20-1 and J usage is TRBJ2-2, with a possible D match to TRBD2 (6 bases). The germline V gene has CDR1 DFQATT and CDR2 SNEGSKA (reference sequence). This CDR3 spans 16 amino acids. CDR3 sequence reads: CSARKAGPTNTGELSF. CDR3 in DNA: TGCAGTGCGCGGAAGGCGGGACCCACGAACACCGGGGAGCTGTCTTTT.

On this clonotype itself: At one boundary the junction diverges from the germline segment, which might be a read error. J is TRBJ2-2 and V is TRBV11-1, with TRBD1 as a possible D gene (6 bases). The germline gives CDR1 SGHAT, CDR2 FQDESV (reference sequence). The CDR3 is 15 residues long. CDR3 nucleotides: TGTGCCAGCAGCATGGGGCAGGGGAACACCTGGGAGCTGTTTTTT. This codes for CASSMGQGNTWELFF.

On this clonotype: The germline gene is not matched at one end of the junction; a read error may be the cause. The J gene is TRBJ2-1, the V gene TRBV11-2, with 7 positions matching TRBD1. Germline values: CDR1 SGHAT, CDR2 FQNNGV. This CDR3 is built from 15 residues. CDR3 nucleotide sequence: TGTGCGACCCGAGGCCGAGGGGGCTCCTACAATGAGGAGTTCTTC. It specifies CATRGRGGSYNEEFF.

Worth noting for this clonotype: No conserved phenylalanine or tryptophan is present at the end of the CDR3, so a read error is the likely explanation. V and J are TRBV4-2 and TRBJ2-7; 7 positions agree with TRBD1. Germline V gives CDR1 LGHNA, CDR2 YNFKEQ. The CDR3 totals 13 residues. CDR3 bases: TGTGCCAGTAGATTGGGACAGACCTACGATCAGTACTAC. Translation: CASRLGQTYDQYY.

Of note for this clonotype: At one end, the junction sequence differs from germline, possibly due to a read error. The V call is TRBV12-3 or TRBV12-4, the J call TRBJ1-2, with D hard to call. This CDR3 is built from 15 residues. This CDR3 is CASSSEPVGDYGYTF. CDR3 bases: TGTGCCAGCAGTTCCGAGCCAGTTGGCGACTATGGCTACACTTTC.

V and J are TRBV4-1 and TRBJ1-5, with TRBD1 as a possible D gene (5 bases). The CDR3 is 16 residues long. From germline, CDR1 is MGHRA and CDR2 YSYEKL. V lost 10 bases and J lost 4, with 23 bases in between. CDR3 DNA sequence: TGCGCCAACAGGTACTCCGTCGGTACAGAAAATCAGCCCCAGCATTTT. Translation gives CANRYSVGTENQPQHF.